Each of the 32 T cell receptor beta chains below was sequenced from the same sample in a study of shared clonotypes between healthy human individuals. Sequenced by immunoSEQ multiplex PCR; TCRdb stores in-frame clones only, minus some. The table has 950,000 to 1,100,000 clones, 70% to 80% seen once. The sample was memory CD4+ T cells from PBMCs. Subset reported: CD45RA-negative fraction. The receptors here all came from a man between 18 and 35 years old in good health. Some clones in this sample may be carry-over from other donors' samples.

This chain links TRBV6-5 with TRBJ2-7; 9 bases line up with TRBD2. V gave up 6 bases and J gave up 3 bases; unmatched junction bases: 6. The germline gives CDR1 MNHEY, CDR2 SVGAGI. CDR3 length equals 14 residues. CDR3 DNA: TGTGCCAGCAGCCCCGGACTAGCGCTCTACGAGCAGTACTTC. It specifies CASSPGLALYEQYF.

The CDR3 DNA is TGTGCCAGCAGTGAAGGTCAGCTTGGCTACACCTTC. It specifies CASSEGQLGYTF. The V and J genes are TRBV6-1 and TRBJ1-2; no definite D call. The CDR3 loop spans 12 amino acids. V was pared by 1 base and J by 7 bases, with 7 bases between. Germline-derived CDR1 and CDR2 are MNHNS and SASEGT.

J is TRBJ2-7 and V is TRBV28, with D perhaps given as TRBD1 or TRBD2 (5 bases each). The CDR3 is made up of 12 amino acids. Per germline, CDR1 MDHEN and CDR2 SYDVKM. Trimming removed 6 bases from V and 4 bases from J, with 10 bases in between. The CDR3 nucleotides read TGTGCCAGCAGGACGGGGCAATACGAGCAGTACTTC. It encodes CASRTGQYEQYF.

The chain recombines TRBV4-2 with TRBJ1-2; D remains unclear. Germline V CDR1 and CDR2: LGHNA, YNFKEQ. The CDR3 has 13 amino acids. V was shortened by 2 bases and J by 2 bases, with 6 bases between the two germline ends. This CDR3 is CASSQYPNYGYTF. For the CDR3, the DNA is TGTGCCAGCAGCCAATATCCAAACTATGGCTACACCTTC.

The chain carries TRBV6-5 and TRBJ2-3; D not certain. The germline V and J ends were trimmed by 8 bases and 6 bases, with 12 bases remaining between them. The CDR3 sequence is 12 residues long. The germline V gene encodes CDR1 MNHEY and CDR2 SVGAGI. CDR3 nucleotides: TGTGCCAGCGCCTTCCTAGGGGATACGCAGTATTTT. Its protein product is CASAFLGDTQYF.

The gene calls are TRBV25-1 and TRBJ1-3; a weak D match, TRBD1 (6 bases). CDR3 size: 15 residues. V lost 6 bases to trimming and J lost 4 bases, with 16 bases between them. CDR1 and CDR2 (germline): MGHDK, SYGVNS. CDR3 nucleotide sequence: TGTGCCAGCAGCGATACAGGGTTGCAGGGAAACACCATATATTTT. It codes for CASSDTGLQGNTIYF.

The gene calls are TRBV28 and TRBJ1-1; 7 positions agree with TRBD1. The CDR3 has 14 amino acids. With V trimmed by 6 bases and J by 4 bases, 8 bases remained unmatched. The germline V gene has CDR1 MDHEN and CDR2 SYDVKM. DNA of the CDR3: TGTGCCAGCAGCCCGGCAGGGGGTCCCACTGAAGCTTTCTTT. Amino acids: CASSPAGGPTEAFF.

This chain links TRBV15 with TRBJ2-3; tentatively, D is TRBD2 (6 bases). This CDR3 spans 14 amino acids. CDR1 and CDR2 from the germline V gene are LNHNV and YYDKDF (reference sequence). The V end was cut by 0 bases, the J end by 4 bases, with 8 bases between. As DNA, the CDR3 is TGTGCCACCAGCAGAGACCCGGGGGCAGATACGCAGTATTTT. It codes for CATSRDPGADTQYF.

This chain joins TRBV29-1 and TRBJ1-2, with D uncertain. V lost 2 bases and J 2 bases, leaving 15 bases between the germline ends. The CDR3 runs to 15 residues. Germline V gives CDR1 SQVTM, CDR2 ANQGSEA. The CDR3 region has the DNA TGCAGCGTTGAAACCTCCCCACTACTGAACTATGGCTACACCTTC. The encoded protein is CSVETSPLLNYGYTF.

J is TRBJ2-1 and V is TRBV29-1; possible D gene TRBD1, 5 bases. The CDR3 has 14 amino acids. CDR1 and CDR2 (germline): SQVTM, ANQGSEA. V gave up 4 bases and J gave up 2 bases, with 12 bases separating them. CDR3 in amino acids: CSVGVADTYNEQFF. CDR3 nucleotides: TGCAGCGTTGGAGTCGCGGACACCTACAATGAGCAGTTCTTC.

This chain joins TRBV5-1 and TRBJ2-1, with TRBD2 as a possible D gene (5 bases). V lost 5 bases and J 5 bases, leaving 11 bases between the germline ends. This CDR3 spans 13 amino acids. Germline assignment: CDR1 SGHRS and CDR2 YFSETQ. The CDR3 here is CASRDGLNNEQFF. Written as DNA, the CDR3 is TGCGCCAGCAGGGACGGACTGAACAATGAGCAGTTCTTC.

J is TRBJ2-1 and V is TRBV6-4, with 10 bases identical to TRBD2. The junction had 19 bases not matched to a gene; V was cut back by 5 bases and J by 9 bases. Per germline, CDR1 MRHNA and CDR2 SNTAGT. CDR3 length: 18 residues. CDR3 protein: CASSHPRGLAGDEGEQFF. Here the CDR3 DNA reads TGTGCCAGCAGTCACCCGCGGGGTCTAGCGGGAGACGAGGGTGAGCAGTTCTTC.

This chain links TRBV19 with TRBJ2-1; TRBD2 agrees at 9 bases. Germline V lookup: CDR1 LNHDA, CDR2 SQIVND (reference sequence). After removal of 5 bases from V and 0 bases from J, the junction contained 11 bases not matched to a gene. The length of the CDR3 is 18 residues. CDR3 nucleotides: TGTGCCAGTAGTTCCCGATATTTTAGCGGGAGCTCCTACAATGAGCAGTTCTTC. Residues: CASSSRYFSGSSYNEQFF.

The chain is built from TRBV6-6 and TRBJ2-7; D perhaps matches TRBD2 (6 bases). V was shortened by 2 bases and J by 3 bases, with 14 bases between the two germline ends. Germline V lookup: CDR1 MNHNY, CDR2 SVGAGI (reference sequence). The CDR3 covers 15 residues. CDR3 in amino acids: CASSYATGAGYEQYF. The CDR3 DNA sequence: TGTGCCAGCAGTTACGCGACGGGAGCCGGCTACGAGCAGTACTTC.

The chain is built from TRBV19 and TRBJ2-5; TRBD1 matches 11 bases. V trimming: 3 bases; J trimming: 5 bases; junction bases outside the gene matches: 11. Germline-derived CDR1 and CDR2 are LNHDA and SQIVND (reference sequence). The CDR3 contains 17 residues. CDR3 residues: CASSMGQGGPAYETQYF. In DNA, the CDR3 is TGTGCCAGTAGTATGGGACAGGGGGGTCCCGCCTACGAGACCCAGTACTTC. Complete variable domain (other parts from reference TRBV19 and TRBJ2-5): DGGITQSPKYLFRKEGQNVTLSCEQNLNHDAMYWYRQDPGQGLRLIYYSQIVNDFQKGDIAEGYSVSREKKESFPLTVTSAQKNPTAFYLCASSMGQGGPAYETQYFGPGTRLLVL.

CDR3 amino acids: CASSEDVWAGGRRLEQFF. CDR3 sequence (DNA): TGTGCCAGCAGTGAAGACGTTTGGGCGGGAGGGAGAAGACTTGAGCAGTTCTTC. The chain recombines TRBV6-1 with TRBJ2-1, with TRBD2 identical over 9 bases. The trim removed 1 base at V and 9 bases at J, leaving 16 bases unmatched. The CDR3 totals 18 residues. Germline CDR1 MNHNS, CDR2 SASEGT.

J is TRBJ1-4 and V is TRBV7-3; D is undetermined. The CDR3 is made up of 14 amino acids. Germline V gene lookup returns CDR1 SGHTA and CDR2 FQGTGA. V was pared by 7 bases and J by 0 bases, with 9 bases between. The CDR3 region is CASKEQPTNEKLFF. The CDR3 coding sequence is TGTGCCAGCAAGGAACAGCCAACTAATGAAAAACTGTTTTTT.

The chain carries TRBV27 and TRBJ2-5; D not resolved. The J call may be incorrect, as the DNA end agrees better with TRBJ2-7. Germline V gene data show CDR1 as MNHEY and CDR2 as SMNVEV (reference sequence). This CDR3 has 16 residues. The CDR3 region is CASSLGSDLAGYEQYF. The CDR3 coding sequence is TGTGCCAGCAGTTTAGGGTCCGACTTAGCAGGTTACGAGCAGTACTTC.

The chain couples TRBV6-6 to TRBJ1-2; D unresolved. The V end was cut by 2 bases, the J end by 6 bases, with 10 bases between. The CDR3 extends over 13 amino acids. Germline CDR1 and CDR2: MNHNY and SVGAGI (reference sequence). Here the CDR3 reads CASSYLFGHGYTF. The CDR3 nucleotides are TGTGCCAGCAGTTACCTTTTCGGGCATGGCTACACCTTC.

The gene calls are TRBV5-1 and TRBJ2-7; weak D call: TRBD1 (8 bases). The CDR3 length is 15 residues. Germline V gene sequence: CDR1 SGHRS, CDR2 YFSETQ. Between the trimmed V and J ends, which lost 0 bases and 3 bases, there was a span of 13 bases. CDR3 loop: CASSLVQGGNYEQYF. In DNA form, the CDR3 reads TGCGCCAGCAGCTTGGTACAGGGGGGGAACTACGAGCAGTACTTC.

This chain's CDR3 is CASRFRDGMTYEQYF. DNA for the CDR3: TGTGCCAGCAGGTTCCGGGACGGGATGACCTACGAGCAGTACTTC. This chain joins TRBV6-6 and TRBJ2-7, with D perhaps matching TRBD1 or TRBD2 (5 bases each). Germline V lookup: CDR1 MNHNY, CDR2 SVGAGI (reference sequence). The CDR3 totals 15 residues. V shed 6 bases and J shed 2 bases, with 17 bases lying between them.

V is TRBV6-1 and J is TRBJ2-7, with no clear D. Looked up from germline, CDR1 is MNHNS and CDR2 is SASEGT. This CDR3 has 12 residues. Trimming stripped 5 bases from V and 3 bases from J, with 8 bases between. The CDR3 DNA sequence: TGTGCCAGCAGTTCGAAAGGCTACGAGCAGTACTTC. Amino acids: CASSSKGYEQYF.

This clone has a single count. The chain carries TRBV11-3 and TRBJ2-1; D may be TRBD2 (5 bases). Germline-derived CDR1 and CDR2 are SGHNT and YENEEA. Deletions cut 5 bases from V and 5 bases from J, with 22 bases between. This CDR3 spans 17 amino acids. For the CDR3, the DNA is TGTGCCAGCAGCGGCGGGCTATTTTTCCGCTCGAACAATGAGCAGTTCTTC. This sequence encodes CASSGGLFFRSNNEQFF.

The V gene is TRBV18, the J gene TRBJ1-4; D is undetermined. The CDR3 totals 15 residues. Germline CDR1 is KGHSH and CDR2 is LQKENI. Trimming pared 4 bases from V and 0 bases from J, leaving 9 bases between. CDR3 coding DNA: TGTGCCAGCTCACTAGGACCCACAACTAATGAAAAACTGTTTTTT. Protein product: CASSLGPTTNEKLFF. The full variable domain, in which reference TRBV18 and TRBJ1-4 provide the parts outside the CDR3, is NAGVMQNPRHLVRRRGQEARLRCSPMKGHSHVYWYRQLPEEGLKFMVYLQKENIIDESGMPKERFSAEFPKEGPSILRIQQVVRGDSAAYFCASSLGPTTNEKLFFGSGTQLSVL.

CDR3 coding DNA: TGTGCCAGCAGCTTAAATTACGGCGGGGTCTATGGCTACACCTTC. Translation: CASSLNYGGVYGYTF. The chain has TRBV7-2 and TRBJ1-2; D gene ambiguous. CDR3 length: 15 amino acids. Germline CDR1 reads SGHTA; CDR2 reads FQGNSA. Trimming shortened V by 2 bases and J by 4 bases, and 14 bases separated the two germline ends.

J is TRBJ2-1 and V is TRBV19; possible D gene TRBD2, 6 bases. The V end was cut by 2 bases, the J end by 10 bases, with 12 bases between. Germline V gene lookup returns CDR1 LNHDA and CDR2 SQIVND (reference sequence). This CDR3 spans 13 amino acids. CDR3: CASSILGGGEQFF. The CDR3 DNA follows: TGTGCCAGTAGTATACTGGGCGGAGGGGAGCAGTTCTTC.

This chain joins TRBV28 and TRBJ1-2, with TRBD1 as a possible D gene (6 bases). V was shortened by 6 bases and J by 7 bases, with 24 bases between the two germline ends. In germline, CDR1 is MDHEN, CDR2 SYDVKM. CDR3 length: 16 amino acids. CDR3 nucleotides: TGTGCCAGCAGCTCCCTTGGGGGGGGCTACATTCGTGGCTACACCTTC. Amino acids: CASSSLGGGYIRGYTF.

The chain has TRBV5-1 and TRBJ1-2; D ambiguous. CDR3 size: 15 residues. Germline CDR1 reads SGHRS; CDR2 reads YFSETQ. Deletions cut 0 bases from V and 2 bases from J, with 11 bases between. In DNA form, the CDR3 reads TGCGCCAGCAGCTTGGTTGCGGTGGGGAACTATGGCTACACCTTC. It specifies CASSLVAVGNYGYTF. Supplemented by reference TRBV5-1 and TRBJ1-2, the full variable domain reads KAGVTQTPRYLIKTRGQQVTLSCSPISGHRSVSWYQQTPGQGLQFLFEYFSETQRNKGNFPGRFSGRQFSNSRSEMNVSTLELGDSALYLCASSLVAVGNYGYTFGSGTRLTVV.

The chain combines TRBV19 with TRBJ1-2; no definite D call. V was pared by 1 base and J by 8 bases, with 14 bases between. Per the germline V gene, CDR1 is LNHDA and CDR2 is SQIVND (reference sequence). The CDR3 has 14 residues. The chain's CDR3 is CASSIVLQGSGYTF. CDR3 DNA sequence: TGTGCCAGTAGTATAGTGTTGCAAGGGTCGGGCTACACCTTC.

This chain connects TRBV11-3 to TRBJ2-7; a possible D gene is TRBD2 (7 bases). The V gene's germline CDR1 is SGHNT and CDR2 YENEEA. The V end was cut by 0 bases, the J end by 2 bases, with 14 bases between. The CDR3 runs 16 residues. CDR3 nucleotides: TGTGCCAGCAGCTTAGATAAGGGGGGGCGACCCTACGAGCAGTACTTC. Translating it yields CASSLDKGGRPYEQYF.

The CDR3 DNA follows: TGTGCCAGCAGGGGGGCTCTAGCGGGAGCCGAGCAGTACTTC. Translating it yields CASRGALAGAEQYF. The rearrangement links TRBV6-4 to TRBJ2-7; TRBD2 matches at 10 bases. The J segment lost 6 bases and the V segment lost 6 bases, leaving 8 bases of the junction unmatched. Germline V CDR1 and CDR2: MRHNA, SNTAGT. The CDR3 has 14 amino acids.

The chain has TRBV10-3 and TRBJ1-2, with no clear D. There are 14 residues in the CDR3. The ends were cut back, 0 bases at V and 4 bases at J, with 9 bases in the middle. Germline CDR1 reads ENHRY; CDR2 reads SYGVKD. DNA of the CDR3: TGTGCCATCAGTGAGTCGGGATCCAGCTATGGCTACACCTTC. Protein product: CAISESGSSYGYTF.